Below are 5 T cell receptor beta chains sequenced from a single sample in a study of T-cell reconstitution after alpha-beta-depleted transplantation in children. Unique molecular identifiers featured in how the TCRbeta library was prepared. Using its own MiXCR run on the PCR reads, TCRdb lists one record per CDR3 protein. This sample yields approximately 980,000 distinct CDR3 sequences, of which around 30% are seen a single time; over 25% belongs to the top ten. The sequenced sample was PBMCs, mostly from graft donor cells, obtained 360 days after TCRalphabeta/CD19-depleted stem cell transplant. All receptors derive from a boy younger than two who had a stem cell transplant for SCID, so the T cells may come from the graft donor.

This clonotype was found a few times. CDR3 sequence reads: CASSQIPTPWEATTGELFF. The DNA of the CDR3 is TGTGCCAGCAGCCAAATCCCGACCCCATGGGAGGCTACCACCGGGGAGCTGTTTTTT. This chain connects TRBV3-1 to TRBJ2-2; TRBD2 is a possible D gene (6 bases). Germline loops: CDR1 LGHDT, CDR2 YNNKEL (reference sequence). The CDR3 consists of 19 residues. V was clipped by 2 bases and J by 4 bases, with 23 bases between them. The variable domain in full, with the rest retrieved from reference TRBV3-1 and TRBJ2-2, is DTAVSQTPKYLVTQMGNDKSIKCEQNLGHDTMYWYKQDSKKFLKIMFSYNNKELIINETVPNRFSPKSPDKAHLNLHINSLELGDSAVYFCASSQIPTPWEATTGELFFGEGSRLTVL.

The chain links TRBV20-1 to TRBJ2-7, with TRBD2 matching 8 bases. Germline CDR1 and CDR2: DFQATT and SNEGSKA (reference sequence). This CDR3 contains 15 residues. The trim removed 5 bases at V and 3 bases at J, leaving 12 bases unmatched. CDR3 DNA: TGCAGTGCTCCTAGGAATAGCGGGAAGGGCTACGAGCAGTACTTC. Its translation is CSAPRNSGKGYEQYF.

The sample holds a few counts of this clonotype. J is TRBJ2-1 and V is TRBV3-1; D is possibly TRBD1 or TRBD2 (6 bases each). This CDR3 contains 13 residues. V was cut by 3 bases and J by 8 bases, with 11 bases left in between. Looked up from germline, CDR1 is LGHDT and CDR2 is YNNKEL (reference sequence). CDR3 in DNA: TGTGCCAGCAGCCACTGGGGGGCGTATGAGCAGTTCTTC. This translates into CASSHWGAYEQFF.

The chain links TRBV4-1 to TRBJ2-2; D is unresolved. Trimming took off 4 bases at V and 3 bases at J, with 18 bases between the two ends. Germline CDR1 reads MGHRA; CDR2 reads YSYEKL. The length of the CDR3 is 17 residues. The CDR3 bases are TGCGCCAGCAGCCTCCGTACGCCTCAGACTTACACCGGGGAGCTGTTTTTT. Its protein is CASSLRTPQTYTGELFF.

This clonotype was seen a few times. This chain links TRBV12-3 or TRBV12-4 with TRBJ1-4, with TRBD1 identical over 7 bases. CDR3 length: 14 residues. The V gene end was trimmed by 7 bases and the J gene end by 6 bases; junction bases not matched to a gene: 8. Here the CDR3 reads CASMEGQRHEKLFF. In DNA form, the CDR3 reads TGTGCCAGCATGGAGGGACAGAGACATGAAAAACTGTTTTTT.